Sequencing of this TCR beta chain was carried out in a study of vaccination effects on CD4 cells after COVID-19. Study as a whole: Antigen-specific CD4+ T cells were expanded (with viral peptide pools) by the ViraFEST assay ahead of sequencing. PBMC were cultured at under 2.5 million per well with 9 to 10 IU/ml IL-2 and about 9.5 ug/ml peptides.

Only one count was recorded for this clone. Its target is not known. Researchers isolated CD4+ T cells once approximately ten days of culture had elapsed. Vaccine recipients, nucleocapsid antibody negative, had no prior SARS-CoV-2 infection. IL-2 medium took the place of half the medium on both days 3 and 7. Method: immunoSEQ multiplex PCR; TCRdb's copy keeps in-frame clones and lacks some. The sample consists of 45,000 to 75,000 clones, around 80% of them appearing once. This CDR3 has 15 amino acids. Germline V gene sequence: CDR1 MNHEY, CDR2 SVGAGI. Trimming left V 5 bases short and J 0 bases short, with 8 bases between.

The sample consisted of CD4+ T cells from PBMCs cultured without peptide, taken before COVID-19 vaccination. V gene TRBV6-5 combines with J gene TRBJ1-6; D ambiguous. The sequence was obtained from a human donor who received a COVID-19 vaccine. The DNA of the CDR3 is TGTGCCAGCAGTCGAGGGATCTCCTATAATTCACCCCTCCACTTT. Translation: CASSRGISYNSPLHF.